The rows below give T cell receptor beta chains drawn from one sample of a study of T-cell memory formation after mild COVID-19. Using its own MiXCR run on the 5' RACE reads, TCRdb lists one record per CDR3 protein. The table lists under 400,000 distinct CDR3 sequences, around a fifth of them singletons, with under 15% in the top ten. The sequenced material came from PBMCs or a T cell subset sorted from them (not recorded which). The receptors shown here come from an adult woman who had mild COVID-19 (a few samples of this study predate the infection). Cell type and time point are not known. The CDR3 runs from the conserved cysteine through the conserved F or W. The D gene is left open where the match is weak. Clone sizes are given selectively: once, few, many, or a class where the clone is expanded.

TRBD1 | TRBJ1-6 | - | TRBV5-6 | CASSSGTGPNSPLHF | TGTGCCAGCAGCTCCGGGACAGGACCTAATTCACCCCTCCACTTT
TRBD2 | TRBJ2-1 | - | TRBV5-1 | CASSAPGTSSYNEQFF | TGCGCCAGCAGCGCTCCCGGGACTAGCAGCTACAATGAGCAGTTCTTC
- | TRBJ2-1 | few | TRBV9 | CASSVAINNEQFF | TGTGCCAGCAGCGTAGCAATAAACAATGAGCAGTTCTTC
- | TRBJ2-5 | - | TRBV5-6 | CASSFNRDNVF | TGTGCCAGCAGCTTTAACCGGGATAACGTTTTC
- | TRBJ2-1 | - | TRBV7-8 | CASSDGLPVYEQFF | TGTGCCAGCTCCGACGGACTCCCTGTCTATGAGCAGTTCTTC
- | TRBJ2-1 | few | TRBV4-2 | CASSQGGGGFDEQFF | TGTGCCAGCAGCCAGGGTGGCGGCGGTTTCGATGAGCAGTTCTTC
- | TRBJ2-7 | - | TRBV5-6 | CASSLRLAALYEQYF | TGTGCCAGCAGCTTGCGGTTAGCGGCGCTCTACGAGCAGTACTTC
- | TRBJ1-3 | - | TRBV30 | CAWSLRGELRAIYF | TGTGCCTGGAGTCTAAGGGGAGAGCTCCGGGCCATATATTTT
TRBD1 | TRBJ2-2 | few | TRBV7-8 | CASSFSRGRAGELFF | TGTGCCAGCAGCTTCTCCAGGGGGCGGGCCGGGGAGCTGTTTTTT
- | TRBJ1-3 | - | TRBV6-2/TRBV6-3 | CASNPGASSGNTIYF | TGTGCCAGCAACCCGGGAGCCAGTTCTGGAAACACCATATATTTT
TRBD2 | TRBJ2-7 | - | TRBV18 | CASSRTSGVYEQYF | TGTGCCAGCTCAAGGACTAGCGGGGTATACGAGCAGTACTTC
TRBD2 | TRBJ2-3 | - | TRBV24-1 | CATSEGLVRNTQYF | TGTGCCACCAGTGAGGGACTAGTACGAAATACGCAGTATTTT
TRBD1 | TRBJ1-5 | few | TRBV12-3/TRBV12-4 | CASSWDRAYSNQPQHF | TGTGCCAGCAGTTGGGACAGGGCGTATAGCAATCAGCCCCAGCATTTT
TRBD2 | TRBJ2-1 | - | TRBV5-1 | CASSPGTSSGGAHEQFF | TGCGCCAGCAGCCCAGGCACCTCTAGCGGGGGAGCGCATGAGCAGTTCTTC
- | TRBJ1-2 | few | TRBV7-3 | CASTKSDRGYTF | TGTGCCAGCACCAAGTCGGACCGTGGCTACACCTTC
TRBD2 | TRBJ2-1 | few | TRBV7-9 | CASSLGSSGYVGYNEQFF | TGTGCCAGCAGCTTAGGCTCTAGCGGCTACGTCGGCTACAATGAGCAGTTCTTC
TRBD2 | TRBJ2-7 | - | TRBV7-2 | CASSLVAGAYEQYF | TGTGCCAGCAGCTTAGTAGCGGGAGCATACGAGCAGTACTTC
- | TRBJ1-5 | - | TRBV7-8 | CASSLGPGALNQPQHF | TGTGCCAGCAGCTTAGGTCCGGGGGCCCTCAATCAGCCCCAGCATTTT
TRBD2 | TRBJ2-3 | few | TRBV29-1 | CSMGPGLAAGDTQYF | TGCAGCATGGGACCGGGACTAGCTGCTGGAGATACGCAGTATTTT
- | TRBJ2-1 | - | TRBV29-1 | CSVEDLSNYNEQFF | TGCAGCGTTGAAGACCTTTCAAATTACAATGAGCAGTTCTTC
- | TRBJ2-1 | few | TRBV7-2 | CASSTQVAVSYNEQFF | TGTGCCAGCAGCACCCAGGTAGCGGTGTCGTACAATGAGCAGTTCTTC
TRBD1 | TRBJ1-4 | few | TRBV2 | CASSRTGTGNEKLFF | TGTGCCAGCAGCCGAACCGGGACAGGGAATGAAAAACTGTTTTTT
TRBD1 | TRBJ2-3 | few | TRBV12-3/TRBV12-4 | CASSFGTASTDTQYF | TGTGCCAGCAGTTTCGGGACAGCTAGCACAGATACGCAGTATTTT
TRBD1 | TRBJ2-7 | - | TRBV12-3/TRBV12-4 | CASSLGQGMVEQYF | TGTGCCAGCAGTCTCGGACAGGGGATGGTAGAGCAGTACTTC
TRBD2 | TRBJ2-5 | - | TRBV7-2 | CASSRGVAEPQETQYF | TGTGCCAGCAGCCGGGGGGTAGCGGAGCCCCAAGAGACCCAGTACTTC
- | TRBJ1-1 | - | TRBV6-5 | CASNVQGRNTEAFF | TGTGCCAGCAATGTACAGGGCCGGAACACTGAAGCTTTCTTT